These 9 T cell receptor beta chains came from one sample sequenced in a study of blood T cells in healthy people across ages. The authors ran a second PCR of about 6 to 12 cycles using a sample-barcoded 5' primer and a J-beta primer mix. A single record per CDR3 protein comes from TCRdb applying MiXCR to the 5' RACE reads. The repertoire consists of about 2 million distinct CDR3 sequences, with around half occurring once and the leading ten covering around 2.1%. The sample was blood. Receptors were obtained from a woman aged 40 to 55 in good health.

This clonotype was detected only a few times. The genes are TRBV29-1 and TRBJ2-1, with 7 bases matching TRBD1. With V trimmed by 3 bases and J by 2 bases, 10 bases remained unmatched. The CDR3 is made up of 16 amino acids. The germline CDR1 and CDR2 sequences are SQVTM and ANQGSEA. This CDR3 reads CSVDPTTGNPYNEQFF. The CDR3 bases are TGCAGCGTTGACCCAACGACAGGGAACCCCTACAATGAGCAGTTCTTC.

V usage is TRBV20-1 and J usage is TRBJ2-3; 8 bases line up with TRBD2. The CDR3 runs 13 residues. CDR1 and CDR2 from the germline V gene are DFQATT and SNEGSKA (reference sequence). The V segment lost 0 bases and the J segment 6 bases; nucleotides outside the gene matches: 2. CDR3 coding DNA: TGCAGTGCTAGAGATCCGGGGGGGGATACGCAGTATTTT. Amino acids: CSARDPGGDTQYF.

This chain's CDR3 is CASSDSGGTNEQFF. The CDR3 DNA reads TGCGCCAGCAGCGACAGCGGGGGGACCAATGAGCAGTTCTTC. The chain uses TRBV5-1 and TRBJ2-1; 9 bases map to TRBD2. The junction had 5 bases not matched to a gene; V was cut back by 4 bases and J by 6 bases. Germline lookup yields CDR1 SGHRS and CDR2 YFSETQ. This CDR3 comprises 14 residues.

This clonotype was detected a few times. This chain joins TRBV20-1 and TRBJ2-7; D perhaps matches TRBD1 (5 bases). V was shortened by 5 bases and J by 4 bases, with 21 bases between the two germline ends. Looked up from germline, CDR1 is DFQATT and CDR2 is SNEGSKA (reference sequence). The CDR3 has 15 residues. DNA for the CDR3: TGCAGTGCTCAACCCCGGACACGGAATACGTACGAGCAGTACTTC. Translating it yields CSAQPRTRNTYEQYF.

This chain joins TRBV4-2 and TRBJ1-5; TRBD1 aligns across 7 bases. The CDR3 is made up of 18 amino acids. CDR1 and CDR2 from the germline V gene are LGHNA and YNFKEQ. V lost 3 bases to trimming and J lost 2 bases; unmatched junction nucleotides: 13. Written as DNA, the CDR3 is TGTGCCAGCAGCCACACTCGGACAGGCATAGATGGCAATCAGCCCCAGCATTTT. Residues: CASSHTRTGIDGNQPQHF.

This chain uses TRBV24-1 with TRBJ2-1; D is uncertain. Germline values: CDR1 KGHDR, CDR2 SFDVKD. V was shortened by 9 bases and J by 4 bases, with 9 bases between the two germline ends. The CDR3 is made up of 12 amino acids. The CDR3 DNA follows: TGTGCCACCGGGCTCAGTTACAATGAGCAGTTCTTC. Translating gives CATGLSYNEQFF.

The chain recombines TRBV3-1 with TRBJ1-2; D is undetermined. The germline V and J ends were trimmed by 3 bases and 2 bases, with 10 bases remaining between them. Germline V gene lookup returns CDR1 LGHDT and CDR2 YNNKEL (reference sequence). The CDR3 has 14 residues. The CDR3 sequence: CASSQNGENYGYTF. The CDR3 nucleotides are TGTGCCAGCAGCCAGAACGGCGAAAACTATGGCTACACCTTC.

The chain carries TRBV3-1 and TRBJ1-2, with a tentative D call TRBD1 (5 bases). CDR1 and CDR2 (germline): LGHDT, YNNKEL (reference sequence). With 1 base removed from V and 1 base from J, the gap between germline ends came to 10 bases. The CDR3 has 15 amino acids. This chain's CDR3 is CASSQGGQINYGYTF. For the CDR3, the DNA is TGTGCCAGCAGCCAAGGAGGACAAATTAACTATGGCTACACCTTC.

This clonotype was recorded a few times. This chain uses TRBV27 with TRBJ1-6, with a possible D match to TRBD1 (5 bases). The V end was cut by 6 bases, the J end by 7 bases, with 19 bases between. The CDR3 has 16 amino acids. Looked up from germline, CDR1 is MNHEY and CDR2 is SMNVEV (reference sequence). The CDR3 DNA sequence: TGTGCCAGCAGCTTTGGGGGGTATGGTTTCAATTCACCCCTCCACTTT. Translating gives CASSFGGYGFNSPLHF.